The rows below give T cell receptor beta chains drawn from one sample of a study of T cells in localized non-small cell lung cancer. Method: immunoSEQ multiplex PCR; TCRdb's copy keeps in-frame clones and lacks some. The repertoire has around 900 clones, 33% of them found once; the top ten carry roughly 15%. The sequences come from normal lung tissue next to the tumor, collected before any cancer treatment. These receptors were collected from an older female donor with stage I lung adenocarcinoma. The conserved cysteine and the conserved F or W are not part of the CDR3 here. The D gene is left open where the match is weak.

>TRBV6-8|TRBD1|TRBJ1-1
ASSLKTGVTEAF
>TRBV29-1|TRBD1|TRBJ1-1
SVVPGQGTTEAF
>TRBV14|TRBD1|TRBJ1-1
ASSNRDRGNTEAF
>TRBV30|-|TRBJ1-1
AWSVWAAEAF
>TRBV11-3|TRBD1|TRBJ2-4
ASSLPGQGAKNIQY
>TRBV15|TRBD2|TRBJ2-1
ATSRGRLAGANNEQF
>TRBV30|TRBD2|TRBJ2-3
ACTGAGGPNTQY
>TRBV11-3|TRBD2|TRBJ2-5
ASSLGRASGQETQY
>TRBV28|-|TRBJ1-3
ASSLWSGYGGNTIY
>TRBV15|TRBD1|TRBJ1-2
ATSRGKGASGYGYT
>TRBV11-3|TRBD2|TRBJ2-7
ASRYGLAGAYEQY
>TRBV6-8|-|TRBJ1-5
ASSGDAGGQPQH
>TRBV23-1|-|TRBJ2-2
ASSQQGYTGELF
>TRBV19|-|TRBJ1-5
ASSFGVNQPQH
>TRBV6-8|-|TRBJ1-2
ASSYRRTNYGYT
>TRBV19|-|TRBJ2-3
ASSWGPTDTQY
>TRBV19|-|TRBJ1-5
ASSIDGVIQH
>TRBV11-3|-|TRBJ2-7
ASSLDGELRIYEQY
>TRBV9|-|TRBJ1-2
ASSTAMYGYT
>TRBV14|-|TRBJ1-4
ASSQDPQGRKLF
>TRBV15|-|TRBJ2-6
ATSSGRSGANVLT
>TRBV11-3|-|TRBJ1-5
ASSLGTLFSNQPQH
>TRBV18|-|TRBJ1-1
ASSLFGQQNTEAF
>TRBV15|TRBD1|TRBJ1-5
ATTSDRQGPSNQPQH
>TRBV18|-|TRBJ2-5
ASSKNQETQY
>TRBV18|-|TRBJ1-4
ASSPRSSEKLF
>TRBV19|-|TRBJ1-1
ASRAYNTEAF
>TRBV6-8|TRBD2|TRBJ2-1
ASSSPHPGLAGGHSEQF
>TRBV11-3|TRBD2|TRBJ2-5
ASSNTGTSSETQY
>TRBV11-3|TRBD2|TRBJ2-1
ASSPYGSGSSYNEQF
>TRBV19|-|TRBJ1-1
ASGTVNTEAF
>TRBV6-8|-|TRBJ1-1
ASSWLGTEAF
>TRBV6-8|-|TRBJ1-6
ASSYTTGDDSPLH
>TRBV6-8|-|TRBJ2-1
AISFSYNEQF
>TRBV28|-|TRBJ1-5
ASSAGGSNQPQH
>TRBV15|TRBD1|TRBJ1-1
ATSTRQGRSGAF
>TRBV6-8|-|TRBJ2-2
AIRDSWTGELF
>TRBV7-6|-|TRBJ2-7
ASSLAGGLIYEQY
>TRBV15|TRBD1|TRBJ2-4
ATSDEGQSILAKNIQY
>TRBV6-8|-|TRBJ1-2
ASSPKMTAGGYT
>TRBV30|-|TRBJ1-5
AWSLEGGNQPQH
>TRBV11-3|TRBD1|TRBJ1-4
ASSPDRDFNEKLF
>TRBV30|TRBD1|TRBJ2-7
AWEGDSIYEQY
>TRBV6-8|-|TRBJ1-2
ASSPLGYGYT
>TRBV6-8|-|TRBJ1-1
ASRGVGTEAF
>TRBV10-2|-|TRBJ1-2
ASSEWENYGYT
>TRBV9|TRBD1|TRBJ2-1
ASSVALGQVNEQF
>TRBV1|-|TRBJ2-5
ASNQELATETQY
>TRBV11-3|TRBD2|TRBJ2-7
ASSSDRTSGSYEQY
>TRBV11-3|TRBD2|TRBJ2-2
ASSPAGGSTGELF
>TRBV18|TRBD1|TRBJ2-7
ASSKDRGEQY
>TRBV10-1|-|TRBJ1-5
ASPTEIPWMEGNQPQH
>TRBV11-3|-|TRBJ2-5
ASSLVRGLQETQY
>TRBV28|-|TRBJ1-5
ASRGLIGNQPQH
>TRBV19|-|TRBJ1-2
ASRPDESNYGYT
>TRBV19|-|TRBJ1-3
AVDPGSGNTIY
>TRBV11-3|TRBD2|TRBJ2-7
ASSLGLAGEREQY